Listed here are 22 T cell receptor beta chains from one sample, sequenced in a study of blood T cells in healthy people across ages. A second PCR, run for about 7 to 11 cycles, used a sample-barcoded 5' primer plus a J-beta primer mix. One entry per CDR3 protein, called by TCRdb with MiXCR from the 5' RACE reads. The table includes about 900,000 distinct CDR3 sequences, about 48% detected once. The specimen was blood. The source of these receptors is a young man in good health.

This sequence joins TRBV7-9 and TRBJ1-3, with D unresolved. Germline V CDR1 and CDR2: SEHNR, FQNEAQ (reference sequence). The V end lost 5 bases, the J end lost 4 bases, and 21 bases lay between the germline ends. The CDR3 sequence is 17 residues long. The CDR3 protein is CASSTTGNAPEGNTIYF. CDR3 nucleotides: TGTGCCAGCAGCACCACCGGGAACGCGCCTGAGGGAAACACCATATATTTT.

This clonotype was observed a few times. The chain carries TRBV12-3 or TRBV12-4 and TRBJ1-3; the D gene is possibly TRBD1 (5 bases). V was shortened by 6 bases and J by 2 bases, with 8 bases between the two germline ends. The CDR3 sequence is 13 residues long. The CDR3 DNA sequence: TGTGCCAGCAGCGACAGTGCTGGAAACACCATATATTTT. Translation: CASSDSAGNTIYF.

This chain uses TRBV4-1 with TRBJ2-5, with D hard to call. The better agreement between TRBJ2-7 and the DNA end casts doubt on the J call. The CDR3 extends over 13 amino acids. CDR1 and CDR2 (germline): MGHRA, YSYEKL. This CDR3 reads CASSQERLAEQYF. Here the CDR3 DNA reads TGCGCCAGCAGCCAAGAGCGGCTCGCCGAGCAGTACTTC.

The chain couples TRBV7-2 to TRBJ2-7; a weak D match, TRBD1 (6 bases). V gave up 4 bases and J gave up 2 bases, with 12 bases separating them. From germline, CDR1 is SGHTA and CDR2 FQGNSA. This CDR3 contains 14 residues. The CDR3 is CASSSRQATYEQYF. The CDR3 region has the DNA TGTGCCAGCAGCTCACGACAGGCGACCTACGAGCAGTACTTC. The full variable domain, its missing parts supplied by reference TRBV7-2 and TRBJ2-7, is GAGVSQSPSNKVTEKGKDVELRCDPISGHTALYWYRQSLGQGLEFLIYFQGNSAPDKSGLPSDRFSAERTGGSVSTLTIQRTQQEDSAVYLCASSSRQATYEQYFGPGTRLTVT.

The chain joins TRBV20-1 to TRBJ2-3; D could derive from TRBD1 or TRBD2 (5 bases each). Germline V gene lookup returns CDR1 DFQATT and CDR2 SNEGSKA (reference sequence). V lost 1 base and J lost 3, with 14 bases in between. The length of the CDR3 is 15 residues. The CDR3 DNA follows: TGCAGTGCTAGAGTTACGGGGCGCAGGACAGATACGCAGTATTTT. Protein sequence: CSARVTGRRTDTQYF.

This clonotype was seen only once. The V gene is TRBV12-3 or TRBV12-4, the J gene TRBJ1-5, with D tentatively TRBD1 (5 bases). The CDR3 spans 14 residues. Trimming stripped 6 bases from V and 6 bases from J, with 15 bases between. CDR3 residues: CASRNTGPSQPQHF. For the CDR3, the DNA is TGTGCCAGCAGAAATACAGGTCCCAGTCAGCCCCAGCATTTT.

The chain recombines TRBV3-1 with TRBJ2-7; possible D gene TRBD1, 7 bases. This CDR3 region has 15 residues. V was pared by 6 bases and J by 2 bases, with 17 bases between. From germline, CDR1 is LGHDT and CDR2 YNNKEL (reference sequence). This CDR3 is CASRHAGQSPYEQYF. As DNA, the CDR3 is TGTGCCAGCAGGCATGCGGGACAGTCCCCCTACGAGCAGTACTTC.

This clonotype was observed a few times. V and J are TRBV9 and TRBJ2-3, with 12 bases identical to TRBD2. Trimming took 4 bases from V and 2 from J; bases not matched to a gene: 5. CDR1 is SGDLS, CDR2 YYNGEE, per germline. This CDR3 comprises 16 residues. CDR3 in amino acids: CASSKTSGGLTDTQYF. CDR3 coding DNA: TGTGCCAGCAGCAAGACTAGCGGGGGCCTCACAGATACGCAGTATTTT.

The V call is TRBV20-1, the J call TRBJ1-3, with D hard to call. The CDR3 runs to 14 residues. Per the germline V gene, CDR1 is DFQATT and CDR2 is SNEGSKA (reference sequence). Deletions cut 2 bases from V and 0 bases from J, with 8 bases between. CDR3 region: CSARYGSSGNTIYF. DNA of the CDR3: TGCAGTGCTAGATATGGAAGCTCTGGAAACACCATATATTTT.

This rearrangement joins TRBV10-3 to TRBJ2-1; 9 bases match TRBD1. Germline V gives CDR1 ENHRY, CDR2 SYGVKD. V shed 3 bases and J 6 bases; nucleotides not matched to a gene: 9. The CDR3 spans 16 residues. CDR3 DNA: TGTGCCATCAGTGAATATCAAGCGGGACAGGGCAATGAGCAGTTCTTC. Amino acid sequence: CAISEYQAGQGNEQFF.

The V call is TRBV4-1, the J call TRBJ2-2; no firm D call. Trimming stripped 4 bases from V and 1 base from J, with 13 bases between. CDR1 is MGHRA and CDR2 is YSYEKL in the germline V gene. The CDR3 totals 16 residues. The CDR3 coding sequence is TGCGCCAGCAGCCCCCCTCGCGCGCTGAACACCGGGGAGCTGTTTTTT. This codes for CASSPPRALNTGELFF.

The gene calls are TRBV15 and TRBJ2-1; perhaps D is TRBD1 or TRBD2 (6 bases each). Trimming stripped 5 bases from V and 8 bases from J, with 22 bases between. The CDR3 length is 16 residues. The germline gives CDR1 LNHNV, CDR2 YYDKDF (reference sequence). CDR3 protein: CATSALRRGERDEQFF. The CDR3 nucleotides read TGTGCCACCAGCGCACTAAGGAGGGGGGAACGCGATGAGCAGTTCTTC.

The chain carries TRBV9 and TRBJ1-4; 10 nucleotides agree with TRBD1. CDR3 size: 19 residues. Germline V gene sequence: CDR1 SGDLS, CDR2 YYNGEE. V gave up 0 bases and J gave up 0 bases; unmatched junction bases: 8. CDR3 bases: TGTGCCAGCAGCGTAGTATCTTTGGGGACAGGGGCAACTAATGAAAAACTGTTTTTT. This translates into CASSVVSLGTGATNEKLFF. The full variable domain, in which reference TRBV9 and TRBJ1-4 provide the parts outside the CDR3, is DSGVTQTPKHLITATGQRVTLRCSPRSGDLSVYWYQQSLDQGLQFLIQYYNGEERAKGNILERFSAQQFPDLHSELNLSSLELGDSALYFCASSVVSLGTGATNEKLFFGSGTQLSVL.

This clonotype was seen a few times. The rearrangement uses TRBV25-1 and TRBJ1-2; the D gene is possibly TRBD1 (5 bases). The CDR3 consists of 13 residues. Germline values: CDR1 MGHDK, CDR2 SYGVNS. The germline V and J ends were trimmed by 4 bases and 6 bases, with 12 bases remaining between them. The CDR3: CASSARQYHGYTF. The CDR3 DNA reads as TGTGCCAGCAGTGCCAGACAGTACCATGGCTACACCTTC.

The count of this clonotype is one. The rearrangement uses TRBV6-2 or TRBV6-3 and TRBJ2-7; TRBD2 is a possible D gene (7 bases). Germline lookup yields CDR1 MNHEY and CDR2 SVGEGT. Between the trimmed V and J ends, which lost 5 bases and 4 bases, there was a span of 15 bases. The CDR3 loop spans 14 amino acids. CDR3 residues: CASSREGRGYEQYF. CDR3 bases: TGTGCCAGCAGTCGAGAGGGGAGGGGGTACGAGCAGTACTTC.

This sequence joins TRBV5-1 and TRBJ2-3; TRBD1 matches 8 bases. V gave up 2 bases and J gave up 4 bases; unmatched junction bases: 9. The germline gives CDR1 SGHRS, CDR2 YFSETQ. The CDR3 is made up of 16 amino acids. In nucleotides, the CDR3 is TGCGCCAGCAGCTTAATTAGGCCAGGGGGCGCAGATACGCAGTATTTT. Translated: CASSLIRPGGADTQYF.

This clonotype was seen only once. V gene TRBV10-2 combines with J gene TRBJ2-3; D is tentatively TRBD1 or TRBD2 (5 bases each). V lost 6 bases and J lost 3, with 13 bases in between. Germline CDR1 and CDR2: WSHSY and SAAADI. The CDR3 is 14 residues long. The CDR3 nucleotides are TGCGCCAGCAGGATTGGGGGTACGACAGATACGCAGTATTTT. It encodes CASRIGGTTDTQYF.

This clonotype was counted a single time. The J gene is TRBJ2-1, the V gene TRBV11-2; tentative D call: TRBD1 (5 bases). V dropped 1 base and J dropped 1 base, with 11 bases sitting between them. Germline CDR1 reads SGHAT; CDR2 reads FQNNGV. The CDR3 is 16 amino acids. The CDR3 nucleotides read TGTGCCAGCAGCTTAGTCGCCGCAGGGTCCTACAATGAGCAGTTCTTC. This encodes CASSLVAAGSYNEQFF.

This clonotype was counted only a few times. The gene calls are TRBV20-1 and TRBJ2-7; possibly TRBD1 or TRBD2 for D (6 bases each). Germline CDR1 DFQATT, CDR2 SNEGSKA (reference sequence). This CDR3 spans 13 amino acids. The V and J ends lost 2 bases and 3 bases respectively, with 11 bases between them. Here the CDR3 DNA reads TGCAGTGCTAGACCCCGGGGGCTCTACGAGCAGTACTTC. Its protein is CSARPRGLYEQYF.

The CDR3 sequence: CASNRMGGDNEQFF. The CDR3 coding sequence is TGTGCCAGCAACCGGATGGGAGGGGACAATGAGCAGTTCTTC. The chain combines TRBV6-1 with TRBJ2-1, with TRBD2 matching over 7 bases. This CDR3 is built from 14 residues. J was trimmed by 5 bases and V by 7 bases; bases with no gene match: 8. CDR1 and CDR2 from the germline V gene are MNHNS and SASEGT.

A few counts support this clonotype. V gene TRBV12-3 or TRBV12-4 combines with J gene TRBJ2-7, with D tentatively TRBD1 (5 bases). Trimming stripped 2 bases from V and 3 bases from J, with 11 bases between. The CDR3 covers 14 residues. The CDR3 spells CASSLRWQGYEQYF. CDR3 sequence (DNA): TGTGCCAGCAGTTTAAGGTGGCAGGGCTACGAGCAGTACTTC.

CDR3 DNA: TGTGCCAGCTCGCACACGGAGGACCCCGAAGCTTTCTTT. Encoded protein: CASSHTEDPEAFF. This chain joins TRBV18 and TRBJ1-1; unclear D gene. This CDR3 has 13 residues. The germline V gene encodes CDR1 KGHSH and CDR2 LQKENI. V lost 6 bases and J lost 8, with 16 bases in between.